The sequence of this T cell receptor beta chain was determined in a study of blood T cells in healthy people across ages. There are a few counts of this clonotype. What it binds is unknown. Combining a sample-barcoded 5' primer with a J-beta primer mix, a second PCR ran for roughly 7 to 12 cycles. In TCRdb, the 5' RACE reads were re-called with MiXCR into one record per CDR3 protein. Among roughly 640,000 distinct CDR3 sequences listed, under 30% were seen once. Study-level results: Bulk PBMC profiling left naive and antigen-experienced comparisons inconclusive.

Trimming pared 7 bases from V and 7 bases from J, leaving 16 bases between. The germline gives CDR1 SQVTM, CDR2 ANQGSEA. This CDR3 spans 13 amino acids. This sequence was found in a woman of 80 years or more in good health. The chain is built from TRBV29-1 and TRBJ1-4, with D possibly TRBD1 on 6 matching bases. The specimen was blood. For the CDR3, the DNA is TGCAGCGCCAACCTTAAGGGGGGTGAAAAACTGTTTTTT. The encoded protein is CSANLKGGEKLFF.